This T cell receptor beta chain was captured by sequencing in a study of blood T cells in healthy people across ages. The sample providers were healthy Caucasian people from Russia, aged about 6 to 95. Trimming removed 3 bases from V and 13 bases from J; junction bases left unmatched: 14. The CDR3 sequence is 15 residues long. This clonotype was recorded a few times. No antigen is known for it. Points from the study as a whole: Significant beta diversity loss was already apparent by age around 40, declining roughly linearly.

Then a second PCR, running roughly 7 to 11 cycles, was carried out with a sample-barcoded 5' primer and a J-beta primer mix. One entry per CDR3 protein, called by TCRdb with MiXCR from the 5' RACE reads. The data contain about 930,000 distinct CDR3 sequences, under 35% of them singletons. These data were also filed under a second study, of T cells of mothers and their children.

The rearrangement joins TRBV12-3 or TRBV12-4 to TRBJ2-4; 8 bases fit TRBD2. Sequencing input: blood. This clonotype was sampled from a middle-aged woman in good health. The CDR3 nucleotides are TGTGCCAGCAGTTTTTCGGGGGGGGGCTACAATGAGCAGTACTTC. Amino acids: CASSFSGGGYNEQYF.